Listed here are 17 T cell receptor beta chains from one sample, sequenced in a study of siplizumab effects on memory and regulatory T cells. Generated by immunoSEQ multiplex PCR, the TCRdb table keeps only in-frame clones and is missing some. In the table there are about 100,000 clones, 85% to 95% of which are singletons. Sequenced material: non-Treg CD4+ T cells sorted from blood. The receptors originated from a human donor in good health.

As concerns this clone: An end of the junction does not agree with germline; a read error may underlie this. This chain connects TRBV6-5 to TRBJ2-7; D unresolved. The CDR3 runs to 14 residues. Germline V lookup: CDR1 MNHEY, CDR2 SVGAGI. Written as DNA, the CDR3 is TGTGCCAGCAGTTACTCACGAACGGACGACGAGGAGTACTTC. Amino acid sequence: CASSYSRTDDEEYF.

The chain is built from TRBV28 and TRBJ2-7; TRBD2 agrees at 11 bases. V shed 8 bases and J 2 bases; nucleotides not matched to a gene: 8. The V gene's germline CDR1 is MDHEN and CDR2 SYDVKM. This CDR3 is built from 15 residues. CDR3 nucleotides: TGTGCCAGCTCCACCGGGACTAGCGGCCCCTACGAGCAGTACTTC. Translating it yields CASSTGTSGPYEQYF.

This chain uses TRBV5-6 with TRBJ1-1; 7 positions agree with TRBD1. The junction had 10 bases not matched to a gene; V was cut back by 3 bases and J by 5 bases. Germline loops: CDR1 SGHDT, CDR2 YYEEEE. The CDR3 totals 15 residues. CDR3 sequence (DNA): TGTGCCAGCAGCTCCCGGACAGGTCGGGGGACTGAAGCTTTCTTT. Protein product: CASSSRTGRGTEAFF.

In its sample, this clone was seen once. The rearrangement uses TRBV7-6 and TRBJ2-1; D unresolved. V lost 0 bases and J lost 8, with 11 bases in between. This CDR3 comprises 14 residues. In germline, CDR1 is SGHVS, CDR2 FNYEAQ. The CDR3 loop is CASSLAVLPDEQFF. CDR3 nucleotide sequence: TGTGCCAGCAGCTTAGCTGTCCTCCCGGATGAGCAGTTCTTC.

This chain links TRBV5-8 with TRBJ2-5; 8 bases are a match to TRBD1. CDR3 size: 15 residues. The trim removed 3 bases at V and 5 bases at J, leaving 9 bases unmatched. Germline CDR1 SGHTS, CDR2 YDEGEE. The DNA for the CDR3 is TGTGCCAGCAGCTCGCAGGGGGCGCGAGGGGAGACCCAGTACTTC. It specifies CASSSQGARGETQYF.

This clone was seen once. The junction differs from germline at one of its ends, possibly a read error. The chain combines TRBV6-6 with TRBJ1-4, with D perhaps matching TRBD1 (5 bases). CDR1 is MNHNY and CDR2 is SVGAGI in the germline V gene (reference sequence). There are 12 residues in the CDR3. CDR3 region: CACRIGGEKLFF. CDR3 bases: TGTGCCTGCAGAATCGGGGGTGAAAAACTGTTTTTT.

Only a few counts were recorded for this clone. This sequence joins TRBV10-3 and TRBJ1-5; D remains ambiguous. Germline values: CDR1 ENHRY, CDR2 SYGVKD. The CDR3 has 17 residues. The ends were cut back, 3 bases at V and 5 bases at J, with 20 bases in the middle. The CDR3 DNA reads as TGTGCCATCAGTGAAAAGCTTTACAACCCGGTAGATCAGCCCCAGCATTTT. Translated, it gives CAISEKLYNPVDQPQHF.

This sequence joins TRBV5-1 and TRBJ2-7; D not certain. The germline V gene has CDR1 SGHRS and CDR2 YFSETQ. The length of the CDR3 is 13 residues. Trimming removed 2 bases from V and 2 bases from J, with 8 bases in between. The CDR3 DNA sequence: TGCGCCAGCAGCTTTGGCGGCACCTACGAGCAGTACTTC. Translation gives CASSFGGTYEQYF.

The chain is built from TRBV2 and TRBJ1-2; maybe TRBD1 (6 bases). CDR3 length: 15 residues. CDR1 and CDR2 from the germline V gene are SNHLY and FYNNEI. In DNA form, the CDR3 reads TGTGCACTCCGGGGAACAGGGCCTGGCCCCTATGGCTACACCTTC. Translating it yields CALRGTGPGPYGYTF.

V and J are TRBV5-3 and TRBJ2-7; D possibly uses TRBD1 or TRBD2 (5 bases each). TRBV5-3 is reported as an ORF; its role is uncertain. CDR3 length equals 13 residues. V was trimmed by 3 bases and J by 2 bases, leaving 9 bases between them. CDR3 DNA sequence: TGTGCCAGAAGCTGGGACCCAGCCTACGAGCAGTACTTC. Its protein product is CARSWDPAYEQYF.

The CDR3: CASEIRVDTEAFF. The CDR3, as DNA: TGTGCCAGCGAAATTCGAGTAGACACTGAAGCTTTCTTT. The chain uses TRBV6-1 and TRBJ1-1; D not resolved. V was trimmed by 8 bases and J by 3 bases, leaving 13 bases between them. The CDR3 has 13 amino acids. Germline CDR1 MNHNS, CDR2 SASEGT.

The chain employs TRBV11-3 and TRBJ2-1; TRBD2 matches 10 bases. With V trimmed by 4 bases and J by 3 bases, 9 bases remained unmatched. Germline CDR1 is SGHNT and CDR2 is YENEEA. The CDR3 loop spans 17 amino acids. CDR3 sequence: CASSYSSSGGIYNEQFF. CDR3 sequence (DNA): TGTGCCAGCAGCTACTCATCTAGCGGGGGAATCTACAATGAGCAGTTCTTC.

V and J are TRBV5-6 and TRBJ2-1; TRBD2 agrees at 11 bases. V lost 0 bases to trimming and J lost 9 bases; unmatched junction nucleotides: 8. CDR1 and CDR2 (germline): SGHDT, YYEEEE. The CDR3 spans 16 residues. The CDR3 DNA follows: TGTGCCAGCAGCTTGGAAGCCACTAGCGGGAGAGGTGAGCAGTTCTTC. Translation: CASSLEATSGRGEQFF. Full variable domain (missing parts from reference TRBV5-6 and TRBJ2-1): DAGVTQSPTHLIKTRGQQVTLRCSPKSGHDTVSWYQQALGQGPQFIFQYYEEEERQRGNFPDRFSGHQFPNYSSELNVNALLLGDSALYLCASSLEATSGRGEQFFGPGTRLTVL.

The V call is TRBV5-4, the J call TRBJ2-1; maybe TRBD2 (6 bases). The V and J ends lost 3 bases and 4 bases respectively, with 8 bases between them. CDR3 size: 13 residues. Germline V lookup: CDR1 SGHNT, CDR2 YYREEE (reference sequence). The chain's CDR3 is CASSSGGYNEQFF. In DNA form, the CDR3 reads TGTGCCAGCAGCTCCGGGGGTTACAATGAGCAGTTCTTC.

This clone was found once. The chain uses TRBV7-3 and TRBJ2-1; 11 bases are shared with TRBD2. Unmatched junction bases numbered 4, after V lost 5 bases and J lost 4 bases. The CDR3 runs to 15 residues. CDR1 and CDR2 from the germline V gene are SGHTA and FQGTGA. The CDR3 loop reads CASSPGLAAYNEQFF. The CDR3 bases are TGTGCCAGCAGCCCGGGACTAGCGGCTTACAATGAGCAGTTCTTC.

This sequence joins TRBV19 and TRBJ1-5; D is uncertain. The germline V gene has CDR1 LNHDA and CDR2 SQIVND (reference sequence). Trimming removed 1 base at V and 7 bases at J, with 8 bases between. This CDR3 is built from 13 residues. DNA of the CDR3: TGTGCCAGTAGTATAGGACTTCAACAGCCCCAGCATTTT. Amino acid sequence: CASSIGLQQPQHF.

The chain links TRBV28 to TRBJ1-2; 7 nucleotides agree with TRBD1. The germline V gene encodes CDR1 MDHEN and CDR2 SYDVKM. The CDR3 totals 16 residues. V shed 7 bases, J shed 5 bases, and the junction held 16 bases outside the gene matches. CDR3 amino acids: CASTSGGALNGYGYTF. As DNA, the CDR3 is TGTGCCAGCACCTCAGGGGGGGCGCTGAATGGGTATGGCTACACCTTC.